This T cell receptor (beta chain) was obtained from a study of cytomegalovirus exposure and HLA in healthy donors. V trimming: 2 bases; J trimming: 6 bases; junction bases outside the gene matches: 7. The germline gives CDR1 MNHEY, CDR2 SMNVEV (reference sequence). The CDR3 spans 15 residues. Details on this clone: What it recognizes is unknown.

Healthy bone marrow donors made up the donors. Overall study results and limits: DRB1 showed the most TCR associations and HLA-C the fewest in a later analysis, as rates varied by HLA locus. The study designated about 160 TCR beta chains cytomegalovirus-associated.

The PCR employed 60 Vbeta primers together with 13 Jbeta primers. Sequencing used immunoSEQ multiplex PCR; TCRdb keeps in-frame clones, though not all of them. The sample includes around 190,000 clones, about three quarters of them seen just once. The specimen sequenced was PBMCs. The chain is built from TRBV27 and TRBJ1-5; TRBD1 aligns across 7 bases. This receptor was taken from a woman aged 40 to 50 in good health and CMV-seronegative. CDR3 amino acids: CASSLGTGVGQPQHF. CDR3 DNA: TGTGCCAGCAGTTTAGGAACAGGGGTCGGTCAGCCCCAGCATTTT.